The 18 T cell receptor beta chains below come from one sample, sequenced in a study of T cells in women clearing cervical HPV infection (dated by TCRdb to the late 2010s). Library creation used the immunoSEQ multiplex PCR assay. The source is immuneACCESS, and TCRdb retained only in-frame sequences with V and J called. Part of the clones is not carried over; for the studies checked, unresolved V genes explain less than half of this, and the remainder is unexplained. The sample table gives fewer than 35,000 clones. The leading ten clones occupy around 18% of the sample. Sequenced sample: blood buffy coat. These receptors originate from a woman aged 18 to 75 with a cervical HPV16 infection that either progressed to CIN3+ or cleared (not recorded which).

Of note for this clone: The DNA ends 3 residues before the CDR3 does, and the rest of the CDR3 is filled in from the germline J gene. The V and J genes are TRBV18 and TRBJ1-3; D is unresolved. The V gene lost 2 bases and the J gene lost 2 bases, with 16 bases spanning the gap. The germline V gene encodes CDR1 KGHSH and CDR2 LQKENI. The CDR3 spans 17 residues. The CDR3 bases that were read are TGTGCCAGCTCACCAATACCGATGAAAGGCACTGGAAACACC. It encodes CASSPIPMKGTGNT. The entire CDR3 protein reads CASSPIPMKGTGNTIYF. Supplemented by reference TRBV18 and TRBJ1-3, the full variable domain reads NAGVMQNPRHLVRRRGQEARLRCSPMKGHSHVYWYRQLPEEGLKFMVYLQKENIIDESGMPKERFSAEFPKEGPSILRIQQVVRGDSAAYFCASSPIPMKGTGNTIYFGEGSWLTVV.

About this clone: The observed sequence ends 3 residues before the CDR3 terminus, with the missing tail filled in from the germline J gene. The V and J genes are TRBV30 and TRBJ2-2; TRBD1 agrees at 7 bases. The junction had 9 bases not matched to a gene; V was cut back by 2 bases and J by 6 bases. This CDR3 is built from 15 residues. Germline V CDR1 and CDR2: GTSNPN, SVGIG (reference sequence). The sequenced CDR3 bases are TGTGCCTGGAGTAAGACAGGGTGGTCGCCCGGGGAG. This gives the protein CAWSKTGWSPGE. The whole CDR3 is CAWSKTGWSPGELFF.

Comment on this clone: The read halts 3 residues ahead of the CDR3 end, with the missing end drawn from the germline J gene. J is TRBJ1-2 and V is TRBV5-1; D may be TRBD1 (6 bases). Germline values: CDR1 SGHRS, CDR2 YFSETQ. The CDR3 is made up of 14 amino acids. Here the CDR3 reads CASSSQGKGETYTF. CDR3 bases read: TGCGCCAGCAGCTCCCAGGGAAAGGGGGAGACC.

CDR3 sequence: CASGTGTASSNYGYTF. The CDR3 bases that were read are TGCGCCAGCGGAACCGGGACAGCTTCCTCTAACTATGGC. The chain is built from TRBV5-1 and TRBJ1-2; TRBD1 agrees at 7 bases. With the read ending 3 residues before the CDR3 end, the germline J gene is used to fill in that end. Trimming cost V 7 bases and J 0 bases; bases outside gene matches: 12. This CDR3 comprises 16 residues. Germline values: CDR1 SGHRS, CDR2 YFSETQ. Full variable domain (remainder filled in from reference TRBV5-1 and TRBJ1-2): KAGVTQTPRYLIKTRGQQVTLSCSPISGHRSVSWYQQTPGQGLQFLFEYFSETQRNKGNFPGRFSGRQFSNSRSEMNVSTLELGDSALYLCASGTGTASSNYGYTFGSGTRLTVV.

With respect to this clone: Read data end 3 residues before the CDR3 end; the end is taken from the germline J gene. V usage is TRBV2 and J usage is TRBJ1-1; the match to TRBD1 covers 7 bases. The germline CDR1 and CDR2 sequences are SNHLY and FYNNEI. This CDR3 comprises 15 residues. After removal of 4 bases from V and 0 bases from J, the junction contained 5 bases not matched to a gene. This CDR3 reads CASSGDSTMNTEAFF. The part of the CDR3 DNA that was read is TGTGCCAGCAGTGGGGACAGCACCATGAACACTGAA.

With respect to this clone: The read is 3 residues too short to cover the CDR3 end, so that end is filled in from the germline J gene. The rearrangement joins TRBV5-1 to TRBJ2-3, with 11 nucleotides matching TRBD1. The CDR3 consists of 16 residues. J lost 0 bases, V lost 4 bases, and 4 bases had no gene match. Per the germline V gene, CDR1 is SGHRS and CDR2 is YFSETQ. The CDR3 bases that were read are TGCGCCAGCAGCCAGGGGACAGGGGGTAGCACAGATACG. Its translation: CASSQGTGGSTDT. The full CDR3 reads CASSQGTGGSTDTQYF.

Note on this clone: The CDR3 end is not reached by the read, which stops 3 residues before it; the germline J gene fills it in. This sequence joins TRBV4-1 and TRBJ2-3; the match to TRBD2 covers 12 bases. Per the germline V gene, CDR1 is MGHRA and CDR2 is YSYEKL. This CDR3 comprises 18 residues. CDR3 DNA, as far as it was read: TGCGCCAGCAGCCAAGAATACACAGGACTAGCGGGAAGTGAGACG. Translation gives CASSQEYTGLAGSET. The whole CDR3 protein reads CASSQEYTGLAGSETQYF.

As to this clone: The read finishes 3 residues shy of the CDR3 end, and the germline J gene is used to complete it. The chain has TRBV19 and TRBJ2-3; TRBD1 aligns across 7 bases. Germline lookup yields CDR1 LNHDA and CDR2 SQIVND (reference sequence). The CDR3 is 15 amino acids. Trimming removed 6 bases from V and 2 bases from J; junction bases left unmatched: 8. The DNA read from the CDR3 is TGTGCCAGTAGAGCGCCGGGACAGATCACAGATACG. Encoded protein: CASRAPGQITDT. The whole CDR3 protein is CASRAPGQITDTQYF. The variable domain in full, with the rest retrieved from reference TRBV19 and TRBJ2-3, is DGGITQSPKYLFRKEGQNVTLSCEQNLNHDAMYWYRQDPGQGLRLIYYSQIVNDFQKGDIAEGYSVSREKKESFPLTVTSAQKNPTAFYLCASRAPGQITDTQYFGPGTRLTVL.

Notes on this clone: Read coverage stops 3 residues before the CDR3 terminus; the germline J gene supplies the remainder. This chain links TRBV2 with TRBJ2-3; D is undetermined. CDR1 and CDR2 from the germline V gene are SNHLY and FYNNEI. Trimming left V 4 bases short and J 0 bases short, with 8 bases between. The CDR3 runs 14 residues. The CDR3 bases that were read are TGTGCCAGCAGTGTCTACGGGAGCACAGATACG. Its translation: CASSVYGSTDT. The whole CDR3 protein is CASSVYGSTDTQYF.

Note on this clone: Sequencing ends 3 residues short of the CDR3 end; the germline J gene provides the rest. This chain connects TRBV10-3 to TRBJ1-5; D not certain. V lost 0 bases to trimming and J lost 4 bases, with 13 bases between them. This CDR3 is built from 16 residues. CDR1 is ENHRY, CDR2 SYGVKD, per germline. The CDR3 here is CAISESGPTGNQPQHF. Incomplete CDR3 DNA: TGTGCCATCAGTGAGTCGGGCCCTACTGGAAATCAGCCC.

Regarding this clone: Coverage ceases 3 residues before the CDR3 finishes, and the germline J gene fills in the end. The chain is built from TRBV4-1 and TRBJ2-2, with 13 bases fitting TRBD2. V lost 3 bases and J lost 8; bases outside the gene matches: 3. Germline-derived CDR1 and CDR2 are MGHRA and YSYEKL. This CDR3 is built from 15 residues. The CDR3 is CASSHRTSGRGELFF. The part of the CDR3 DNA that was read is TGCGCCAGCAGCCACCGGACTAGCGGGAGAGGGGAG.

A note on this clone: The CDR3 end is not reached by the read, which stops 3 residues before it; the germline J gene fills it in. This chain joins TRBV19 and TRBJ1-4, with 8 positions matching TRBD1. The CDR3 has 15 amino acids. Germline assignment: CDR1 LNHDA and CDR2 SQIVND (reference sequence). The sequenced CDR3 bases are TGTGCCAGTAGTACAGGGGGCACTGGGGCCAACGTA. It is translated as CASSTGGTGANV. The complete CDR3 sequence is CASSTGGTGANVLFF.

Concerning this clone: Read coverage stops 3 residues before the CDR3 terminus; the germline J gene supplies the remainder. The rearrangement uses TRBV11-2 and TRBJ1-2, with D unresolved. The length of the CDR3 is 14 residues. Germline CDR1 SGHAT, CDR2 FQNNGV. CDR3 residues: CASSLFAGNRDYTF. Incomplete CDR3 DNA: TGTGCCAGCAGCTTATTCGCGGGAAATCGTGAC.

A note on this clone: The read stops 3 residues short of the end of the CDR3; the missing end is completed from the germline J gene. The rearrangement joins TRBV4-2 to TRBJ2-2; D is uncertain. Trimming cost V 4 bases and J 8 bases, with 11 bases left between them. This CDR3 contains 13 residues. CDR1 is LGHNA and CDR2 is YNFKEQ in the germline V gene. This chain's CDR3 is CASSRVILGELFF. CDR3 DNA, as far as it was read: TGTGCCAGCAGCCGCGTCATCCTTGGGGAG.

Regarding this clone: The read terminates 3 residues ahead of where the CDR3 ends, so the germline J gene completes it. V usage is TRBV30 and J usage is TRBJ2-5; no firm D call. The CDR3 length is 12 residues. The V end was cut by 2 bases, the J end by 2 bases, with 6 bases between. Germline V gene data show CDR1 as GTSNPN and CDR2 as SVGIG (reference sequence). The CDR3 DNA, read in part, is TGTGCCTGGAGTAGCCCTCAAGAGACC. It translates to CAWSSPQET. In full, the CDR3 is CAWSSPQETQYF.

To note about this clone: Read data end 3 residues before the CDR3 end; the end is taken from the germline J gene. The V gene is TRBV6-1, the J gene TRBJ1-2; D is unresolved. Germline V gene lookup returns CDR1 MNHNS and CDR2 SASEGT. This CDR3 has 11 residues. With 3 bases removed from V and 4 bases from J, the gap between germline ends came to 3 bases. CDR3 residues: CASSERYGYTF. The DNA read from the CDR3 is TGTGCCAGCAGTGAGCGCTATGGC.

With respect to this clone: One junction end disagrees with the germline gene, perhaps due to a read error. The read ends 3 residues before the CDR3 terminus; that terminus is restored from the germline J gene. Different DNA sequences within this sample yield the same CDR3. J is TRBJ1-2 and V is TRBV6-2 or TRBV6-3, with 8 nucleotides matching TRBD1. There are 13 residues in the CDR3. Germline V gene lookup returns CDR1 MNHEY and CDR2 SVGEGT. CDR3 DNA (partial): TGTGCCAGCAGTGGACAGGGATACTATGGA. Encoded protein: CASSGQGYYG. The whole CDR3 sequence is CASSGQGYYGYTF.

A remark on this clone: The read terminates 3 residues ahead of where the CDR3 ends, so the germline J gene completes it. J is TRBJ2-2 and V is TRBV7-6; D not certain. In germline, CDR1 is SGHVS, CDR2 FNYEAQ. The CDR3 length is 12 residues. V lost 2 bases, J lost 7 bases, and 5 bases lay in between. CDR3 bases read: TGTGCCAGCAGCTTATACGGCGGGGAG. As protein: CASSLYGGE. The CDR3 as a whole reads CASSLYGGELFF.